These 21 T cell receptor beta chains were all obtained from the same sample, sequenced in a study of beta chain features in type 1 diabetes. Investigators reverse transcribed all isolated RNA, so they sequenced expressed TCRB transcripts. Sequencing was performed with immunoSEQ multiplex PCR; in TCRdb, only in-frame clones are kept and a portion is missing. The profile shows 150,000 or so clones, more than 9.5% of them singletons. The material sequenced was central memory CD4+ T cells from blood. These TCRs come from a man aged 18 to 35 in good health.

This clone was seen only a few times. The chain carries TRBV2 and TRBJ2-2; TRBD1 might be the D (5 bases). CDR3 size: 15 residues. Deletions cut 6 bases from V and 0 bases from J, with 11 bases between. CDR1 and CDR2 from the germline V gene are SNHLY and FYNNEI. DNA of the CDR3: TGTGCCAGCAGGCGCCGGACACCGAACACCGGGGAGCTGTTTTTT. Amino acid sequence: CASRRRTPNTGELFF.

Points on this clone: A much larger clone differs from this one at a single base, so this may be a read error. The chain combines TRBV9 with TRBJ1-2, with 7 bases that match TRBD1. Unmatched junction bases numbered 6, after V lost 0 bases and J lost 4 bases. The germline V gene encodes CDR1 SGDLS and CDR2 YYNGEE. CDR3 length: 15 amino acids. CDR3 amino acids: CASSVDCRGAYGYTF. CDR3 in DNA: TGTGCCAGCAGCGTAGACTGCAGGGGGGCCTATGGCTACACCTTC.

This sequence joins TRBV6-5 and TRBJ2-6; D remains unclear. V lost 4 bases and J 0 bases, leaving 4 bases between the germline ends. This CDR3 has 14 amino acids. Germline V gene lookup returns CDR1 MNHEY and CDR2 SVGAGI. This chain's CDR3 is CASSWFSGANVLTF. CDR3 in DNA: TGTGCCAGCAGTTGGTTCTCTGGGGCCAACGTCCTGACTTTC.

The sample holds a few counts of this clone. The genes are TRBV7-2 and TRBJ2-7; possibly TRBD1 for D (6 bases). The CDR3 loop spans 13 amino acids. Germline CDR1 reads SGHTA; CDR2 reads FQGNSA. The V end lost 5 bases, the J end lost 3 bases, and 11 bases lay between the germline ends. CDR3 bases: TGTGCCAGCAGCAACGGACAGTTCTACGAGCAGTACTTC. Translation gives CASSNGQFYEQYF.

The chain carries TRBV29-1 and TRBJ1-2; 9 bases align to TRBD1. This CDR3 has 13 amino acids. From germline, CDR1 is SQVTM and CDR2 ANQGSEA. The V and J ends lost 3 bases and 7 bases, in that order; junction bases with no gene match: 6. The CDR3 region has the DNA TGCAGCGTTGAGACCGGGACAGGGCCTGGCTACACCTTC. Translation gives CSVETGTGPGYTF.

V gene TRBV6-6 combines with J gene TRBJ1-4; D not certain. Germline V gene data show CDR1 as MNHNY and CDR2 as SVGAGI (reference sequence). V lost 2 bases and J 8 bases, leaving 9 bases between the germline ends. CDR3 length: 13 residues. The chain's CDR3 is CASSYRLSEKLFF. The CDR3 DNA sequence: TGTGCCAGCAGTTACCGGCTATCCGAAAAACTGTTTTTT.

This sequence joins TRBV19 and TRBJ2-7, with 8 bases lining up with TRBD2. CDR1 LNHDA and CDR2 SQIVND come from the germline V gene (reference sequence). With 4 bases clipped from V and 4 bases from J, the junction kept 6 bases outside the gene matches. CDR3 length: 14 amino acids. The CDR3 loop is CASSTTGTRYEQYF. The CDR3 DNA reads TGTGCCAGTAGTACCACCGGGACTAGGTACGAGCAGTACTTC.

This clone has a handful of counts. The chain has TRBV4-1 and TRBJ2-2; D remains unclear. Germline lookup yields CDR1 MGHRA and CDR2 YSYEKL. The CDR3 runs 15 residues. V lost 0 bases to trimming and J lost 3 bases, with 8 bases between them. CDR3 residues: CASSQEGRYTGELFF. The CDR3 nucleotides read TGCGCCAGCAGCCAAGAAGGCAGATACACCGGGGAGCTGTTTTTT.

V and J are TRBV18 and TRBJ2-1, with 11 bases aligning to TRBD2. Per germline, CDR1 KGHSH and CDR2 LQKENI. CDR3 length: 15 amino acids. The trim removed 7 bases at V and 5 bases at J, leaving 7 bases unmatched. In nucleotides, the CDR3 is TGTGCCAGCTTTGGTGGACTAGCGGGCAACAATGAGCAGTTCTTC. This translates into CASFGGLAGNNEQFF.

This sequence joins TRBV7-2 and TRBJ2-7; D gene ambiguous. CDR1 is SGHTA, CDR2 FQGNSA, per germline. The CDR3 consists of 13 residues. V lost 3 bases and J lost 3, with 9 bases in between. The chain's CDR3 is CASSFDLVYEQYF. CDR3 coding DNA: TGTGCCAGCAGCTTCGACTTAGTCTACGAGCAGTACTTC.

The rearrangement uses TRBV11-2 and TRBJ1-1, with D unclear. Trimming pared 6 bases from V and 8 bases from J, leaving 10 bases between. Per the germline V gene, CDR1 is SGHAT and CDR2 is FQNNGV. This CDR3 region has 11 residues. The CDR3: CASRRGTEAFF. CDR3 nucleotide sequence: TGTGCCAGCAGGAGAGGCACGGAAGCTTTCTTT. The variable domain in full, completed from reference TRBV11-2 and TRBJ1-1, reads EAGVAQSPRYKIIEKRQSVAFWCNPISGHATLYWYQQILGQGPKLLIQFQNNGVVDDSQLPKDRFSAERLKGVDSTLKIQPAKLEDSAVYLCASRRGTEAFFGQGTRLTVV.

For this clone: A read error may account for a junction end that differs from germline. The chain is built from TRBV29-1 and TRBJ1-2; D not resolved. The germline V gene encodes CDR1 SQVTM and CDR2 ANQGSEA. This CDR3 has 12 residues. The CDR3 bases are TGCAGCGCCCCGAAGGGCTTCACCGCGCAATCCTTC. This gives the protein CSAPKGFTAQSF. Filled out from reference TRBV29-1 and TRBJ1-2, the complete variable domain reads SAVISQKPSRDICQRGTSLTIQCQVDSQVTMMFWYRQQPGQSLTLIATANQGSEATYESGFVIDKFPISRPNLTFSTLTVSNMSPEDSSIYLCSAPKGFTAQSFGSGTRLTVV.

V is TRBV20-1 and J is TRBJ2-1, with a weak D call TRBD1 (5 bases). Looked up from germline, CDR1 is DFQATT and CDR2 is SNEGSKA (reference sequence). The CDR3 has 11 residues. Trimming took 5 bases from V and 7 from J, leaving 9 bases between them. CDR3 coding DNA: TGCAGTGCTTACAGGAAGAATGAGCAGTTCTTC. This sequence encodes CSAYRKNEQFF.

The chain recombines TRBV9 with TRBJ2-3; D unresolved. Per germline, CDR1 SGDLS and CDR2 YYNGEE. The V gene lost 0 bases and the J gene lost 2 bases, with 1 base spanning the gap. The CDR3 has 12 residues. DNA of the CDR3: TGTGCCAGCAGCGTAGTCACAGATACGCAGTATTTT. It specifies CASSVVTDTQYF.

Here the CDR3 DNA reads TGCGCCAGCACCAAAGGCTTCGGACAGGGAACAGATACGCAGTATTTT. Its translation: CASTKGFGQGTDTQYF. The chain carries TRBV5-1 and TRBJ2-3; the match to TRBD1 covers 8 bases. Trimming at V came to 6 bases and at J to 3 bases, leaving 12 bases not matched to a gene. From germline, CDR1 is SGHRS and CDR2 YFSETQ. The CDR3 is made up of 16 amino acids.

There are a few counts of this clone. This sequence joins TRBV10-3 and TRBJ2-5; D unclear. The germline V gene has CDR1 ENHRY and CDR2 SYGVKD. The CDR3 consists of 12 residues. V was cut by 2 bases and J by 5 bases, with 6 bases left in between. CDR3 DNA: TGTGCCATCAGTGAGCGCTTGGAGACCCAGTACTTC. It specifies CAISERLETQYF.

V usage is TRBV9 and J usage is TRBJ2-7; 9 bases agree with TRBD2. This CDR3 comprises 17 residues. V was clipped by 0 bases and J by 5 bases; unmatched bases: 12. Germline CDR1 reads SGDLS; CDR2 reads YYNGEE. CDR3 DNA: TGTGCCAGCAGCGTAGCGGCTAGCGGGACTCTCGGGGACGAGCAGTACTTC. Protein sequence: CASSVAASGTLGDEQYF.

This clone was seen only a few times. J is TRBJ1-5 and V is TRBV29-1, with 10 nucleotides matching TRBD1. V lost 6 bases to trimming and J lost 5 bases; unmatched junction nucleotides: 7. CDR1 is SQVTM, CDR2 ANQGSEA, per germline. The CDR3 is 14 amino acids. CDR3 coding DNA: TGCAGCGTGAAGGACGGGACAGGGGATCAGCCCCAGCATTTT. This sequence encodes CSVKDGTGDQPQHF.

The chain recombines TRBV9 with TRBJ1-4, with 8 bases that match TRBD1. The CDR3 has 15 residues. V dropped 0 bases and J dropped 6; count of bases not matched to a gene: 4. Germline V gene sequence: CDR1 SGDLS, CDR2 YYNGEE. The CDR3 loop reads CASSVGQGLHEKLFF. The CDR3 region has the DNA TGTGCCAGCAGCGTAGGACAGGGGTTGCATGAAAAACTGTTTTTT.

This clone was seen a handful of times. The CDR3 is CASSSSTGLKNEQYF. CDR3 sequence (DNA): TGCGCCAGCAGCTCCTCGACCGGACTGAAGAACGAGCAGTACTTC. The V gene is TRBV4-3, the J gene TRBJ2-7; possibly TRBD2 for D (5 bases). From germline, CDR1 is LGHNA and CDR2 YSLEER. Trimming pared 5 bases from V and 5 bases from J, leaving 19 bases between. This CDR3 has 15 residues.

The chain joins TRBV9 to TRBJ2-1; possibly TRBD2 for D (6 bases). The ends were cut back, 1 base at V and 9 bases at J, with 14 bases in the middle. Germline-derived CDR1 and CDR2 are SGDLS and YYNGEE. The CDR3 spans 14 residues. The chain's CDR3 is CASSVPTPGGEQFF. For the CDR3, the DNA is TGTGCCAGCAGCGTACCGACCCCCGGGGGTGAGCAGTTCTTC.